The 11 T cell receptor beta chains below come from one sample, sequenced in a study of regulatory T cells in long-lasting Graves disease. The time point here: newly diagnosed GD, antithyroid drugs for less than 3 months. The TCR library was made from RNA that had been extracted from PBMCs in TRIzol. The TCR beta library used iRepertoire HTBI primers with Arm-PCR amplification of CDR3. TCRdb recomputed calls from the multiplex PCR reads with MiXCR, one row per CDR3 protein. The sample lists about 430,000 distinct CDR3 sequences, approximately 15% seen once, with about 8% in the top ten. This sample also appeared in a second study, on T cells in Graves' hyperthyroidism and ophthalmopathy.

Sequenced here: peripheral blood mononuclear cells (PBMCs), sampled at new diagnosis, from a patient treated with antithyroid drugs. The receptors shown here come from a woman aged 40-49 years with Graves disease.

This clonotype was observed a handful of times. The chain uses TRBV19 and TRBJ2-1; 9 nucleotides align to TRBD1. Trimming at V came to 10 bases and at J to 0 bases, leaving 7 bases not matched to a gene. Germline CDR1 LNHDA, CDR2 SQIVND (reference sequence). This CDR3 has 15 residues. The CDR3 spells CATTRTGVSYNEQFF. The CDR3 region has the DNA TGTGCCACCACCCGGACAGGGGTCTCCTACAATGAGCAGTTCTTC.

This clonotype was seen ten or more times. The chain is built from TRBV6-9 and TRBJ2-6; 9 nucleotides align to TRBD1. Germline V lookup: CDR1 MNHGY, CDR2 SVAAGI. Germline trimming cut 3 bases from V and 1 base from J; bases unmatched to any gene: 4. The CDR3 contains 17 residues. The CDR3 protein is CASSYRDRVSGANVLTF. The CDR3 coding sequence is TGTGCCAGCAGTTACCGGGACAGGGTTTCTGGGGCCAACGTCCTGACTTTC.

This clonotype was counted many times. CDR3 protein: CASSLREANEKLFF. In DNA, the CDR3 is TGTGCCAGCAGCTTGCGGGAGGCTAATGAAAAACTGTTTTTT. The J gene is TRBJ1-4, the V gene TRBV7-8, with D uncertain. There are 14 residues in the CDR3. Germline values: CDR1 SGHVS, CDR2 FQNEAQ. V gave up 3 bases and J gave up 3 bases, with 8 bases separating them.

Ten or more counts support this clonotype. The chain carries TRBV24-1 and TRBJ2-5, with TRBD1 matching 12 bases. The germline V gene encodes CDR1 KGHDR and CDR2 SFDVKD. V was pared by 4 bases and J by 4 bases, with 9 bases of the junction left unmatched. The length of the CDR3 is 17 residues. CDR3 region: CATSDPGGTGGGETQYF. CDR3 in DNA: TGTGCCACCAGTGACCCCGGGGGGACAGGGGGCGGAGAGACCCAGTACTTC.

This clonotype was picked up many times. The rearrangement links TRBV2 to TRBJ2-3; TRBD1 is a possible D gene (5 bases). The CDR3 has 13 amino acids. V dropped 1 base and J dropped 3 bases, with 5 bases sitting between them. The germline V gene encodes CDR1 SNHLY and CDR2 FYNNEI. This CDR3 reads CASSEEGTDTQYF. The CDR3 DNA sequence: TGTGCCAGCAGTGAAGAGGGGACAGATACGCAGTATTTT. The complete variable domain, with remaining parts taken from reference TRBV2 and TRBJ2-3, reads EPEVTQTPSHQVTQMGQEVILRCVPISNHLYFYWYRQILGQKVEFLVSFYNNEISEKSEIFDDQFSVERPDGSNFTLKIRSTKLEDSAMYFCASSEEGTDTQYFGPGTRLTVL.

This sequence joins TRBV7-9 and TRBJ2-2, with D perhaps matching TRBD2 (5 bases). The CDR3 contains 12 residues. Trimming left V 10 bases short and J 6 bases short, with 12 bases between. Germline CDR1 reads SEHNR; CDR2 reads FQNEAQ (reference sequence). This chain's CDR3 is CANLGESGELFF. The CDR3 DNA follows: TGTGCCAACCTCGGGGAGTCCGGGGAGCTGTTTTTT.

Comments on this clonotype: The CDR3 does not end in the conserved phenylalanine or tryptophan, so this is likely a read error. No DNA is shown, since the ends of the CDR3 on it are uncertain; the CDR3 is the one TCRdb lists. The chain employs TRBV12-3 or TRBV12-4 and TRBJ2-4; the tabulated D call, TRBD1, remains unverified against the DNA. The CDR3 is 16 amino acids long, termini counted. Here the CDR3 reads CASSPRQKPTSGCFGP.

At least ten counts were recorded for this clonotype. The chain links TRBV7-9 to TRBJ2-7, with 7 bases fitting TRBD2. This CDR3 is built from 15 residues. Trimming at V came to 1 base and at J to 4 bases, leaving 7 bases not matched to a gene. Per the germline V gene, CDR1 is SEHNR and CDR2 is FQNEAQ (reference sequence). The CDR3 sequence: CASSLEAGEIYEQYF. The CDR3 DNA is TGTGCCAGCAGCTTAGAGGCGGGGGAAATTTACGAGCAGTACTTC.

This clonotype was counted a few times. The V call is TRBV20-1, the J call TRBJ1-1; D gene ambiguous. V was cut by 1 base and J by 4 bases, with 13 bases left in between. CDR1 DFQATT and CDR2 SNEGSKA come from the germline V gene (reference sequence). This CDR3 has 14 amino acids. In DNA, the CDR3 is TGCAGTGCTAGAGCGGGTGGCAGGCCCACTGAAGCTTTCTTT. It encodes CSARAGGRPTEAFF.

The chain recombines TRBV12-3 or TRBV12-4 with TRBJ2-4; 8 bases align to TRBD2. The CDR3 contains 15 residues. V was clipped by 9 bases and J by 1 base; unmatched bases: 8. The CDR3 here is CASVPAGGAKNIQYF. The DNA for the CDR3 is TGTGCCAGTGTCCCGGCGGGAGGTGCCAAAAACATTCAGTACTTC.

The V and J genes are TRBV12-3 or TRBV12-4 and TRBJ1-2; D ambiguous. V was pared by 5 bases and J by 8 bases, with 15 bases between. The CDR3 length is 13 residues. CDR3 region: CASSLREQRGYTF. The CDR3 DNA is TGTGCCAGCAGTCTCCGGGAACAAAGAGGCTACACCTTC.